This paragraph reports one T cell receptor beta chain. The entry originates in a study of blood T cell repertoires in COVID-19. Looking at the study overall: COVID-19 samples, acute and convalescent, were from the United States, Italy and Spain. T cells, B-cell-depleted T cells, or PBMCs supplied cDNA or gDNA.

In Seattle, patients joined the study during active infection and were tracked longitudinally. Authors' processing steps: The authors estimated nucleated cell counts from reference gene primer amplification. Clones were read by immunoSEQ multiplex PCR, and TCRdb kept only the in-frame ones, dropping some. For V, J and clone size, that table is used; D and trimming come from the DNA. The sample includes 200,000 to 250,000 clones, approximately 90% of them seen just once. The CDR3 extends over 15 amino acids. With 2 bases clipped from V and 4 bases from J, the junction kept 5 bases outside the gene matches. Germline values: CDR1 SGHDN, CDR2 FVKESK.

The chain carries TRBV14 and TRBJ2-4, with TRBD2 matching 7 bases. This TCR derives from a man aged 25-45 years with COVID-19, enrolled during active disease. The sequenced sample was peripheral blood. For the CDR3, the DNA is TGTGCCAGCAGCCAATCATACGGGGGGAAAAACATTCAGTACTTC. Amino acid sequence: CASSQSYGGKNIQYF. Drawing the rest from reference TRBV14 and TRBJ2-4, the complete variable domain is EAGVTQFPSHSVIEKGQTVTLRCDPISGHDNLYWYRRVMGKEIKFLLHFVKESKQDESGMPNNRFLAERTGGTYSTLKVQPAELEDSGVYFCASSQSYGGKNIQYFGAGTRLSVL.